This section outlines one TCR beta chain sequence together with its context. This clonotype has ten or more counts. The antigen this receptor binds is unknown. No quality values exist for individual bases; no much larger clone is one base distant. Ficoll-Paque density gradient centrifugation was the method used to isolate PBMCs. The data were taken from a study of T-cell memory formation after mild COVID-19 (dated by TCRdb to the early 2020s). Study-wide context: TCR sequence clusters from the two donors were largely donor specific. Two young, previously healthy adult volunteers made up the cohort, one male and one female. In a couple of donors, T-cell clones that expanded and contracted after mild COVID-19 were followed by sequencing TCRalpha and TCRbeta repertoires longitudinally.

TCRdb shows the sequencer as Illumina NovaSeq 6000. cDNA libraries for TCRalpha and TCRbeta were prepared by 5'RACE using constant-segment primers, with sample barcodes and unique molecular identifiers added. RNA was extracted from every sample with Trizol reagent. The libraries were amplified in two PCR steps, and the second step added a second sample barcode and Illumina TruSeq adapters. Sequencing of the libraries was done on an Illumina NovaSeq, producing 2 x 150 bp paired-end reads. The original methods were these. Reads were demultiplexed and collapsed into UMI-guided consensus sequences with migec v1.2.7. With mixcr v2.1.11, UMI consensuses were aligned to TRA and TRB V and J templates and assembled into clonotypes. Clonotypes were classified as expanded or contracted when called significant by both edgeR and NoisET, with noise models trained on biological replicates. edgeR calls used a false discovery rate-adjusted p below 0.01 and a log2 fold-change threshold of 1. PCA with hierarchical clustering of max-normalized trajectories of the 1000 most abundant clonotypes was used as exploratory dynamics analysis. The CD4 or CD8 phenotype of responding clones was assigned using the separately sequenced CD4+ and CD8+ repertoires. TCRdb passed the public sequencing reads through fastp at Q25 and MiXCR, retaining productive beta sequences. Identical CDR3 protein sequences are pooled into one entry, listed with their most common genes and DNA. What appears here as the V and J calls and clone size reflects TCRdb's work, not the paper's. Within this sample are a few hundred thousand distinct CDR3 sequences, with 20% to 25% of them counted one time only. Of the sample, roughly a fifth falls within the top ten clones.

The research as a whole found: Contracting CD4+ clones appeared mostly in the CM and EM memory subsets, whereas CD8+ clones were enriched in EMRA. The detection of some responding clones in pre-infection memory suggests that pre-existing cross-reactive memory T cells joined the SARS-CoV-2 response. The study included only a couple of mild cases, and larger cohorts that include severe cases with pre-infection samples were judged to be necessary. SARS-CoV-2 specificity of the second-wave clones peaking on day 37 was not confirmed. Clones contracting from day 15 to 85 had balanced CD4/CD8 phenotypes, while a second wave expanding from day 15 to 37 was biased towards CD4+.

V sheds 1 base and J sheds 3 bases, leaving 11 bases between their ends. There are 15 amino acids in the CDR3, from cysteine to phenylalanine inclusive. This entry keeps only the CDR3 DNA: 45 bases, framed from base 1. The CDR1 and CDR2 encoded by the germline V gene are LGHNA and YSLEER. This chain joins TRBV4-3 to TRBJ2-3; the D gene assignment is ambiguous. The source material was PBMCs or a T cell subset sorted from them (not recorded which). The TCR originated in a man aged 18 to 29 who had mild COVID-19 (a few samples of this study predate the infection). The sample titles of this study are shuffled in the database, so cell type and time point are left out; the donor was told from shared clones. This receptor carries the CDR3 CASSQGSGWTDTQYF. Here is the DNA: TGCGCCAGCAGCCAAGGGTCAGGATGGACAGATACGCAGTATTTT.